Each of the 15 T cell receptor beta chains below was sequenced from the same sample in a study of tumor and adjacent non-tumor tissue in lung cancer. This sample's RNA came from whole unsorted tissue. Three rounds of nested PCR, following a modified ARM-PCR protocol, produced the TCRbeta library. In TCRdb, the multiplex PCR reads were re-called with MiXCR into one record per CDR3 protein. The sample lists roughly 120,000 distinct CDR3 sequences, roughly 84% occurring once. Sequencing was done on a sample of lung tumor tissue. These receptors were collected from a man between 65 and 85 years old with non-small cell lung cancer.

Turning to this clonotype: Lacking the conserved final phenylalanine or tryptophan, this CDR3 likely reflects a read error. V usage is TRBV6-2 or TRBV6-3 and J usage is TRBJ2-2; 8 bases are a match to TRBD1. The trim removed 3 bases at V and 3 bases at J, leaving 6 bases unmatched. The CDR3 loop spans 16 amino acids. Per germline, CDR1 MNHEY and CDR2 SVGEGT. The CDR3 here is CASSYGQGADTGELFL. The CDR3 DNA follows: TGTGCCAGCAGTTATGGACAGGGAGCAGACACCGGGGAGCTGTTTCTT.

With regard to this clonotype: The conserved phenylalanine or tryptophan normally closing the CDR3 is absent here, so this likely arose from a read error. In nucleotides, the CDR3 is TGTGCCAGCAGCAAGAGTATTGCGAACACTGAAGCTTTCTTA. Translation gives CASSKSIANTEAFL. The V gene is TRBV9, the J gene TRBJ1-1; D is undetermined. The CDR3 is 14 amino acids. The V end was cut by 4 bases, the J end by 1 base, with 11 bases between. Germline assignment: CDR1 SGDLS and CDR2 YYNGEE.

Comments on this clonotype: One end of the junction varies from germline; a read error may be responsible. The CDR3 bases are TGTGCCAGCAGCTCTAGAATGGGCACTGATGAAAAACTATTTTTT. Translating it yields CASSSRMGTDEKLFF. The chain joins TRBV11-2 to TRBJ1-4; D is uncertain. The CDR3 is made up of 15 amino acids. CDR1 SGHAT and CDR2 FQNNGV come from the germline V gene.

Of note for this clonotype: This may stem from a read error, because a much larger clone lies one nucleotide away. CDR3 DNA: TGTGCTAGTGGTTTGGCAGGAGCGGCCTGGGAGCTGTTTTTT. Translating gives CASGLAGAAWELFF. V and J are TRBV12-5 and TRBJ2-2; D is possibly TRBD2 (5 bases). Trimming shortened V by 1 base and J by 9 bases, and 12 bases separated the two germline ends. CDR1 LGHNT and CDR2 FRNRAP come from the germline V gene. The CDR3 sequence is 14 residues long.

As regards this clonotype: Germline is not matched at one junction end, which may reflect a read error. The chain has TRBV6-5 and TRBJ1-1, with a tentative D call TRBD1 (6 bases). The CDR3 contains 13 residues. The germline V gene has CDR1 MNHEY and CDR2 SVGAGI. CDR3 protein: CASKAGVKTETFF. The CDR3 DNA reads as TGTGCCAGCAAGGCAGGGGTTAAGACTGAAACTTTCTTT.

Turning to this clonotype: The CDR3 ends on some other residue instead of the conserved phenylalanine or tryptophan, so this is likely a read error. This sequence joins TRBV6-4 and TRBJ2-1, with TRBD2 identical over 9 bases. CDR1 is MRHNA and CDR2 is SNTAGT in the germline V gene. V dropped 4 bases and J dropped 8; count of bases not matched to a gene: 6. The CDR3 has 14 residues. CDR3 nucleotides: TGTGCCAGCAGTGTAGCGGGGGCCAACTATGAGCAGTTCTTA. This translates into CASSVAGANYEQFL.

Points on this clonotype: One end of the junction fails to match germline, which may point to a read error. For the CDR3, the DNA is TGTACCAGCTGTTACGTACAGGGGGATGGCTACACCTTC. Protein: CTSCYVQGDGYTF. J is TRBJ1-2 and V is TRBV6-5; 8 positions match TRBD1. Germline V gene lookup returns CDR1 MNHEY and CDR2 SVGAGI. The CDR3 spans 13 residues.

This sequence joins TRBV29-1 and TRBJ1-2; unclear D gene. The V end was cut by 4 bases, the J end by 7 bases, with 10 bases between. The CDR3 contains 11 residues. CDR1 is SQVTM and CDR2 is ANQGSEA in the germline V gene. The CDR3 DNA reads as TGCAGCGTTGTGGACCGTTTTGGCTACACCTTC. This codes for CSVVDRFGYTF.

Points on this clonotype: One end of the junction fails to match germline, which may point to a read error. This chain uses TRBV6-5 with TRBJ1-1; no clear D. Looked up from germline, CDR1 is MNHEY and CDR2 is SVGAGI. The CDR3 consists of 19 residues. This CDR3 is CASSYYSRVPSSANTEALF. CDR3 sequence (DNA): TGTGCCAGCAGTTACTACTCGAGGGTACCCTCTTCCGCGAACACTGAAGCTCTCTTT.

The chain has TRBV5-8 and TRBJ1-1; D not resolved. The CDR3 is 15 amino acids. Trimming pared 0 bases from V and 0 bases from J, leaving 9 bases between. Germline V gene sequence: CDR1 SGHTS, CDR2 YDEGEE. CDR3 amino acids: CASSLEDGVNTEAFF. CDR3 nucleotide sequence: TGTGCCAGCAGCTTGGAGGACGGCGTGAACACTGAAGCTTTCTTT.

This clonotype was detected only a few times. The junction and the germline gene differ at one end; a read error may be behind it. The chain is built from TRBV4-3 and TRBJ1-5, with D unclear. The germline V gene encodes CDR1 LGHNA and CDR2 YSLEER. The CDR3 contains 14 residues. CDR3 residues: CASSSRRGNEPQHF. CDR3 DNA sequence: TGCGCCAGCTCCAGTAGGAGAGGGAACGAACCCCAGCATTTC.

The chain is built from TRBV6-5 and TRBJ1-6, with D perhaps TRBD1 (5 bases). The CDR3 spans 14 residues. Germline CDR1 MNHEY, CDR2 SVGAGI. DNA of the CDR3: TGTGACACCAGAGGGGTCTCCTATAATTCACCCCTCCACTTT. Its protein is CDTRGVSYNSPLHF.

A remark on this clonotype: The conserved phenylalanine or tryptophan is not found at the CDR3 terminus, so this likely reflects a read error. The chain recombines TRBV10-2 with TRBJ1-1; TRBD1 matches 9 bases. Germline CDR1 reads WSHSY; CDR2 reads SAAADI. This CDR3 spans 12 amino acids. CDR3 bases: TGCGCCGGCAGGGACAGGGACGCTGAAGCTTTCTGT. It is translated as CAGRDRDAEAFC.

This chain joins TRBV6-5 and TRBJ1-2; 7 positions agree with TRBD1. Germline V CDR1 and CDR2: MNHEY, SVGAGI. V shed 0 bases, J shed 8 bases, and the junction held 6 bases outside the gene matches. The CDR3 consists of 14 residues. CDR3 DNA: TGTGCCAGCAGTTACTCTGTAACAGGGGAAGGCTACACCTTC. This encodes CASSYSVTGEGYTF.

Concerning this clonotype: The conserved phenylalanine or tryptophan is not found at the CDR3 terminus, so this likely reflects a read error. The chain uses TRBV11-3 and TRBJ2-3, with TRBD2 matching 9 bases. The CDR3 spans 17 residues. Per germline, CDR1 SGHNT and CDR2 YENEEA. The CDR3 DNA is TGTGCCAGCAGCCAAGGACTAGCGCGGTCGGGATCAGATATGCAGTATCTT. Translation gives CASSQGLARSGSDMQYL.